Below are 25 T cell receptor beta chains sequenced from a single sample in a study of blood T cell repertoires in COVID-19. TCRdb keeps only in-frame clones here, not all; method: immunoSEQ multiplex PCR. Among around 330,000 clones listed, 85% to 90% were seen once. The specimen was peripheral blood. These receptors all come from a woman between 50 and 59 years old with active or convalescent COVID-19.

The CDR3 nucleotides are TGTGCCAGCAGTTTTAGATACAGGATCGGTCAGCCCCAGCATTTT. Translation gives CASSFRYRIGQPQHF. This rearrangement joins TRBV28 to TRBJ1-5; D possibly corresponds to TRBD1 (5 bases). V lost 3 bases and J lost 6, with 15 bases in between. The CDR3 totals 15 residues. CDR1 is MDHEN and CDR2 is SYDVKM in the germline V gene.

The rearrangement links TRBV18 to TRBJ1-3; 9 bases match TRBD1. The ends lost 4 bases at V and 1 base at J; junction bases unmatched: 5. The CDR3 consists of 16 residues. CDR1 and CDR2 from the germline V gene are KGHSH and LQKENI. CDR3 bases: TGTGCCAGCTCACGACAGGGGGAAGGGTCTGGAAACACCATATATTTT. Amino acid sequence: CASSRQGEGSGNTIYF.

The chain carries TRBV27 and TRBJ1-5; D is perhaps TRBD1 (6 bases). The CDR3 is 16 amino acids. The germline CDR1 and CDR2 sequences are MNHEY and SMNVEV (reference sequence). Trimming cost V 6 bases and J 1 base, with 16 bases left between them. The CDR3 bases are TGTGCCAGCAGCGCTGGAAGGGGGACCAGCAATCAGCCCCAGCATTTT. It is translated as CASSAGRGTSNQPQHF.

This CDR3 is CASSFLQGAGELFF. The CDR3 nucleotides read TGTGCCAGCAGTTTCCTACAGGGGGCCGGGGAGCTGTTTTTT. The chain carries TRBV27 and TRBJ2-2, with TRBD1 identical over 8 bases. J gave up 6 bases and V 3 bases, and 3 bases lay outside the gene matches. Germline loops: CDR1 MNHEY, CDR2 SMNVEV (reference sequence). The CDR3 is 14 amino acids.

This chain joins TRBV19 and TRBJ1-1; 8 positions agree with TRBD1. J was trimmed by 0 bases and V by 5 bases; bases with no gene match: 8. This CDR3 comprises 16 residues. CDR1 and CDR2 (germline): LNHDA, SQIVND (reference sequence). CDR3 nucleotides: TGTGCCAGTAGTTTGAACAGGGGGATCATGAACACTGAAGCTTTCTTT. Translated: CASSLNRGIMNTEAFF. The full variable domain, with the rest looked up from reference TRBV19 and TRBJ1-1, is DGGITQSPKYLFRKEGQNVTLSCEQNLNHDAMYWYRQDPGQGLRLIYYSQIVNDFQKGDIAEGYSVSREKKESFPLTVTSAQKNPTAFYLCASSLNRGIMNTEAFFGQGTRLTVV.

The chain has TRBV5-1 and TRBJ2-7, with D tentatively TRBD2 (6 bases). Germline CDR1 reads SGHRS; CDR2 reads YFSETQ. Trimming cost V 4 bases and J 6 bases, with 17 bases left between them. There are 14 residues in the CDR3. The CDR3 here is CASSGGTPLGEQYF. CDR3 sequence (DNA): TGCGCCAGCAGCGGAGGGACCCCCTTGGGCGAGCAGTACTTC.

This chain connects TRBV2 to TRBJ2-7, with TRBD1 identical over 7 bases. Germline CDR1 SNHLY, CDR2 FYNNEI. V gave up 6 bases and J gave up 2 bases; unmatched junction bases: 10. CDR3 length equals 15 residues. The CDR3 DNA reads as TGTGCCAGCAGAACTACAGGGGACGGTGCCTACGAGCAGTACTTC. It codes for CASRTTGDGAYEQYF.

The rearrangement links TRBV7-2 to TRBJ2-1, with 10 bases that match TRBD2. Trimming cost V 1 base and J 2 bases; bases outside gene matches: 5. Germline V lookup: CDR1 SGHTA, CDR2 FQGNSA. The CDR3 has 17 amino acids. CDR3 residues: CASSLGLAGGTYNEQFF. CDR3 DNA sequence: TGTGCCAGCAGCTTAGGCTTAGCGGGAGGCACCTACAATGAGCAGTTCTTC.

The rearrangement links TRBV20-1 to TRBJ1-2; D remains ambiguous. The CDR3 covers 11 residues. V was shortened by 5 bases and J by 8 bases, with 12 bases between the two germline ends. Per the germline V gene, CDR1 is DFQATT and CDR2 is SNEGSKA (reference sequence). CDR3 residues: CSAPGMKGYTF. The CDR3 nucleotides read TGCAGTGCTCCGGGGATGAAGGGCTACACCTTC.

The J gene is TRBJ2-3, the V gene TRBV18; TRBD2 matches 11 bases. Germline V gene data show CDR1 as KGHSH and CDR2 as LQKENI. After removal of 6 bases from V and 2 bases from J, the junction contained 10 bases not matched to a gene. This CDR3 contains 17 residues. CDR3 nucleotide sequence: TGTGCCAGCTCCAAAAGACTAGCGGGGACGACCACAGATACGCAGTATTTT. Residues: CASSKRLAGTTTDTQYF.

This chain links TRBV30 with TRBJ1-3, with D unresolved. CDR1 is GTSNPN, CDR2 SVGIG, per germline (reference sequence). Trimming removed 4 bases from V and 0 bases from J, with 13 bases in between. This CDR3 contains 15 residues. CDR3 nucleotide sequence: TGTGCCTGGATGCAGGAAAATTACTCTGGAAACACCATATATTTT. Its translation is CAWMQENYSGNTIYF. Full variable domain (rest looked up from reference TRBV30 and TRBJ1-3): SQTIHQWPATLVQPVGSPLSLECTVEGTSNPNLYWYRQAAGRGLQLLFYSVGIGQISSEVPQNLSASRPQDRQFILSSKKLLLSDSGFYLCAWMQENYSGNTIYFGEGSWLTVV.

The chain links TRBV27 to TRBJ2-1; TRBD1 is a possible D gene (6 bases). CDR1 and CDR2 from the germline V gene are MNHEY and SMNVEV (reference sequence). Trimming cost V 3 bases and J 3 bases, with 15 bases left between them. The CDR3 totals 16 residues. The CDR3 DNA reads TGTGCCAGCAGTTTTGGGGGCCCGGGAATCTACAATGAGCAGTTCTTC. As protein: CASSFGGPGIYNEQFF.

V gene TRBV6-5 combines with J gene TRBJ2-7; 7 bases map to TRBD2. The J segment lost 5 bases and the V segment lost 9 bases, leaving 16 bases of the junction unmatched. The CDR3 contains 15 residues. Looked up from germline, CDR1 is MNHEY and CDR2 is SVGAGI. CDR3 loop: CASSRGVSAVDEQYF. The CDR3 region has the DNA TGTGCCAGTTCACGGGGGGTATCCGCCGTGGACGAGCAGTACTTC.

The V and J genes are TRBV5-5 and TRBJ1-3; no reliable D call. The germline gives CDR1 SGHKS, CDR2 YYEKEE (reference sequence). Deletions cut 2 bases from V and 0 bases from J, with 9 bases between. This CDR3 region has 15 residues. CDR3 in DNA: TGTGCCAGCAGCTTATTGACGGGCTCTGGAAACACCATATATTTT. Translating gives CASSLLTGSGNTIYF.

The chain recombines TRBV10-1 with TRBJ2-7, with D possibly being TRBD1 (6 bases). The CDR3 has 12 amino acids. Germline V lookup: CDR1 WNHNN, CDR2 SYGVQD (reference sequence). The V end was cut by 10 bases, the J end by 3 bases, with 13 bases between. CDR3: CANPGQSYEQYF. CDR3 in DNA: TGCGCCAACCCTGGACAGAGCTACGAGCAGTACTTC.

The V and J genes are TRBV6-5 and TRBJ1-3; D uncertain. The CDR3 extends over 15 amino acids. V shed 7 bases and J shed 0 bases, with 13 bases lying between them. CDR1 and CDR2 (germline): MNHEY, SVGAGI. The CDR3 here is CASITAGSSGNTIYF. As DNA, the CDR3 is TGTGCCAGCATCACGGCGGGGAGCTCTGGAAACACCATATATTTT.

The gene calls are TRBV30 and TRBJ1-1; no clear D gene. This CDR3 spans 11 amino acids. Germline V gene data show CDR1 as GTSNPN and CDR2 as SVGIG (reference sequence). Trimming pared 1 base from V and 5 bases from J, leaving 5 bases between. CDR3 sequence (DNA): TGTGCCTGGAGTGACGGGACTGAAGCTTTCTTT. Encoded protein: CAWSDGTEAFF. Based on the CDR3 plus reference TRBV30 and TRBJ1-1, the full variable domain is SQTIHQWPATLVQPVGSPLSLECTVEGTSNPNLYWYRQAAGRGLQLLFYSVGIGQISSEVPQNLSASRPQDRQFILSSKKLLLSDSGFYLCAWSDGTEAFFGQGTRLTVV.

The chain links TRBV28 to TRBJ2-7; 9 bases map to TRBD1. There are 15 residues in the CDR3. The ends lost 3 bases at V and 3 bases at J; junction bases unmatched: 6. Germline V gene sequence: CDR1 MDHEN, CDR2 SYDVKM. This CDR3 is CASSFRDRVYYEQYF. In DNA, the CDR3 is TGTGCCAGCAGTTTCCGGGACAGGGTTTACTACGAGCAGTACTTC.

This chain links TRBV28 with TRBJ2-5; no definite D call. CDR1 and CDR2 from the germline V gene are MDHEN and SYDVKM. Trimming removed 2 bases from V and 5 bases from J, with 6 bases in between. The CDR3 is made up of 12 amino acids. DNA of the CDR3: TGTGCCAGCAGTTTACCCCAGGAGACCCAGTACTTC. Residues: CASSLPQETQYF.

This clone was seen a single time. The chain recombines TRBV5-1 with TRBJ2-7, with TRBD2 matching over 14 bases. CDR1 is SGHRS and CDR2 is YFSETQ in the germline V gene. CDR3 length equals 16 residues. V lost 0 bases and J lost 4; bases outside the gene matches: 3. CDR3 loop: CASSLGLAGGHYEQYF. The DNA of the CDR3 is TGCGCCAGCAGCTTGGGACTAGCGGGGGGGCATTACGAGCAGTACTTC.

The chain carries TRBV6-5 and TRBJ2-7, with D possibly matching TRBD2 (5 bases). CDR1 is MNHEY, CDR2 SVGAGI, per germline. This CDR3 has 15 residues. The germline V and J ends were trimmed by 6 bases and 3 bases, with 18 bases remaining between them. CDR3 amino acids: CASRSGASGFYEQYF. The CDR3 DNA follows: TGTGCCAGCAGGTCGGGCGCCTCGGGGTTCTACGAGCAGTACTTC.

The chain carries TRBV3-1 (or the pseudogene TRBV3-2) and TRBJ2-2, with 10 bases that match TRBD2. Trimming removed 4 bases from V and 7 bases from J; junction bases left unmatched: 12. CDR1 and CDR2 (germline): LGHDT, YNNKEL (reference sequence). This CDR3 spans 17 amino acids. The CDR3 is CASSRLGTSAAGGELFF. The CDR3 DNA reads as TGTGCCAGCAGCCGACTGGGGACTAGCGCCGCCGGCGGGGAGCTGTTTTTT.

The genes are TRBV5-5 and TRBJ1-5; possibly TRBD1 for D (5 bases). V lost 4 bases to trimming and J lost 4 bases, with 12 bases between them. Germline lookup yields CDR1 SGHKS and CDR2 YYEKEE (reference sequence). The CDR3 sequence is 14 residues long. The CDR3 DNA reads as TGTGCCAGCAGCCTCCAGACAGAGAATCAGCCCCAGCATTTT. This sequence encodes CASSLQTENQPQHF.

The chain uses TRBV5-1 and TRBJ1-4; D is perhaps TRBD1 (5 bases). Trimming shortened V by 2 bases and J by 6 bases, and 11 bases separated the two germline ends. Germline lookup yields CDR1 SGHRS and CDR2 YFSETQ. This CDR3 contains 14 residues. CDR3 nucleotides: TGCGCCAGCAGCTTACAGGAAGGGGATGAAAAACTGTTTTTT. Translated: CASSLQEGDEKLFF.

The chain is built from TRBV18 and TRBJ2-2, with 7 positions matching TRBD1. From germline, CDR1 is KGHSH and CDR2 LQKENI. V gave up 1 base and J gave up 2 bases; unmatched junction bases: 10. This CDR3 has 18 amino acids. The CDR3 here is CASSPLVPQGVNTGELFF. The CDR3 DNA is TGTGCCAGCTCACCACTAGTACCTCAGGGGGTTAACACCGGGGAGCTGTTTTTT.